This TCR beta chain was captured in a study of T-cell memory formation after mild COVID-19. Overall study: TCR clusters largely stayed donor specific. Whole-study findings and limits: CD4/CD8 balance characterized clones contracting day 15 to 85, and CD4+ skew characterized later expanders. Most CD4+ clones that shrank were in CM and EM, while CD8+ ones turned up in EMRA.

Constant-segment primers and 5'RACE yielded cDNA libraries for TCR alpha and TCR beta, each carrying sample barcodes and UMIs. A single record per CDR3 protein comes from TCRdb applying MiXCR to the 5' RACE reads. The sample carries about 240,000 distinct CDR3 sequences, roughly 10% recorded once. With 6 bases removed from V and 7 bases from J, the gap between germline ends came to 18 bases. Germline V lookup: CDR1 MNHEY, CDR2 SMNVEV (reference sequence). The CDR3 sequence is 14 residues long. This clonotype was recorded a few times. Antigen unknown. This chain links TRBV27 with TRBJ1-2, with D unclear. The specimen sequenced was PBMCs or a T cell subset sorted from them (not recorded which). This clonotype originated in a man younger than 35 who had mild COVID-19 (a few samples of this study predate the infection). Cell type and time point are not known. CDR3: CASRPDRPGGGYTF. The DNA for the CDR3 is TGTGCCAGCAGGCCGGACCGACCGGGAGGTGGCTACACCTTC.